This is a list of T cell receptor beta chains from one sample in a study of CDR3 diversity in severe acne. TCRdb re-derived calls from the PCR reads in MiXCR, one entry per CDR3 protein. The sample has approximately 80,000 distinct CDR3 sequences, 51% seen once. The source material was blood. All receptors derive from a male donor in good health, without acne. The CDR3 runs from the conserved cysteine through the conserved F or W. A D gene is named only where the DNA matches it firmly. A clone size is listed for some rows: how often the clone was seen (once, few, many), or a class if it is expanded.

>12|NA|TRBV20-1|TRBJ1-1|NA
TGCAGTACGACGGGGGTGAACACTGAAGCTTTCTTT
CSTTGVNTEAFF
>13|NA|TRBV19|TRBJ1-2|TRBD1
TGTGCCAGTCGGGACAGGGGTTCCTATGGCTACACCTTC
CASRDRGSYGYTF
>15|few|TRBV15|TRBJ2-5|NA
TGTGCCACCAGCAGCAGGTCTAACGTTGGAGAGACCCAGTACTTC
CATSSRSNVGETQYF
>14|NA|TRBV2|TRBJ1-4|NA
TGTGCCAGCAAGCAAGGTTCAACTAATGAAAAACTGTTTTTT
CASKQGSTNEKLFF
>12|few|TRBV29-1|TRBJ1-2|TRBD1
TGCAGCGGAGGACAGGGGGACTATGGCTACACCTTC
CSGGQGDYGYTF
>18|many|TRBV6-6|TRBJ2-7|NA
TGTGCCAGCAGTCCCTGGCCCCCCAGGGAGAACTGGATCCACGAGCAGTACTTC
CASSPWPPRENWIHEQYF
>13|few|TRBV7-2|TRBJ1-2|NA
TGTGCCAGCAGCTCCCAAACGGTCGGGGGCTACACCTTC
CASSSQTVGGYTF
>12|few|TRBV2|TRBJ1-5|NA
TGTGCCAGCAAAGGGGGCAATCAGCCCCAGCATTTT
CASKGGNQPQHF
>15|few|TRBV7-9|TRBJ2-2|NA
TGTGCCAGCAGCTTAGTATGGCGGGACACCGGGGAGCTGTTTTTT
CASSLVWRDTGELFF
>12|few|TRBV24-1|TRBJ2-7|NA
TGTGCCACCAGTGCCAGCACTGATCAGCAGTACTTC
CATSASTDQQYF
>16|NA|TRBV20-1|TRBJ1-6|TRBD1
TGCAGTGCTAGAGATGCAGGGGGACCCTATAATTCACCCCTCCACTTT
CSARDAGGPYNSPLHF
>15|NA|TRBV24-1|TRBJ2-5|TRBD1
TGTGCCACCAGGGCCGGGACAGGGAAGGGCGAGACCCAGTACTTC
CATRAGTGKGETQYF
>12|many|TRBV12-3/TRBV12-4|TRBJ2-3|NA
TGTGCCAGCAATATGGGGAGGGATACGCAGTATTTT
CASNMGRDTQYF
>16|few|TRBV20-1|TRBJ1-3|NA
TGCAGTGCTATTGGGGGGACGGACAGCTCTGGAAACACCATATATTTT
CSAIGGTDSSGNTIYF
>15|NA|TRBV15|TRBJ2-7|NA
TGTGCCACCAGCGATGGGCCGCCCCGGGACAACGAGCAGTACTTC
CATSDGPPRDNEQYF
>13|NA|TRBV10-3|TRBJ1-1|TRBD1
TGTGCCATCAGGGACAGGGGGAACACTGAAGCTTTCTTT
CAIRDRGNTEAFF
>15|many|TRBV2|TRBJ2-5|NA
TGTGCCAGCAGAGTTCGGGCCGCAGGTGAAGAGACCCAGTACTTC
CASRVRAAGEETQYF
>12|NA|TRBV20-1|TRBJ2-3|NA
TGCAGTGCTAGCGGGCTCACAGATACGCAGTATTTT
CSASGLTDTQYF
>18|once|TRBV24-1|TRBJ1-2|TRBD1
TGTGCCACCAGTGATTTCAGGCAGGGGGGAAAGGATCACTATGGCTACACCTTC
CATSDFRQGGKDHYGYTF
>17|NA|TRBV20-1|TRBJ2-5|TRBD2
TGCAGTGCTAGGGGACTAGCGGGGGGTAACACCGGGGAGACCCAGCACTTC
CSARGLAGGNTGETQHF
>15|NA|TRBV7-2|TRBJ2-1|NA
TGTGCCAGCAGCCCCGTGGGGGATACCGGGGAAGGACAGTTCTTC
CASSPVGDTGEGQFF
>16|NA|TRBV20-1|TRBJ2-7|NA
TGCAGTGCTAGAGATTGGGGGCAGGCCGCCTCCTACGAGCAGTACTTC
CSARDWGQAASYEQYF
>13|few|TRBV19|TRBJ2-5|NA
TGTGCCAGTAGTATGCAGGGGAGGGAGACCCAGTACTTC
CASSMQGRETQYF
>14|NA|TRBV2|TRBJ2-3|NA
TGTGCCAGCAGTGAATTGTCTAGCACAGATACGCAGTATTTT
CASSELSSTDTQYF
>14|few|TRBV6-1|TRBJ1-2|NA
TGTGCCAGCACCCCTCAGGGGAGTAACTATGGCTACACCTTC
CASTPQGSNYGYTF
>17|many|TRBV29-1|TRBJ2-3|TRBD2
TGCAGCGTTGGCGGGACTAGCGGGACCCATAGCACAGATACGCAGTATTTT
CSVGGTSGTHSTDTQYF
>14|few|TRBV25-1|TRBJ2-7|NA
TGTGCCAGCTGCGTAGGTCCGGGGCACTACGAGCAGTACTTC
CASCVGPGHYEQYF
>14|NA|TRBV6-5|TRBJ1-1|TRBD1
TGTGCCAGCAGTTACACTGACAGGGACACTGAAGCTTTCTTT
CASSYTDRDTEAFF
>13|NA|TRBV9|TRBJ1-5|TRBD1
TGTGCCAGCAGCGTAGAGGGGGCTGGGCCCCAGCATTTT
CASSVEGAGPQHF
>14|few|TRBV25-1|TRBJ1-5|NA
TGTGCCAGCAGTGAGGCAGGGAACAATCAGCCCCAGCATTTT
CASSEAGNNQPQHF
>17|medium-sized|TRBV20-1|TRBJ1-6|NA
TGCAGTGCTAGCATTCACCCAGGGGACCTCTATAATTCACCCCTCCACTTT
CSASIHPGDLYNSPLHF
>15|NA|TRBV5-1|TRBJ1-4|TRBD1
TGCGCCAGCAGCTTGGAACAGGGGACTAATGAAAAACTGTTTTTT
CASSLEQGTNEKLFF
>12|many|TRBV6-1|TRBJ2-5|TRBD1
TGTGCCAGCAGGACAGGGGGAGAGACCCAGTACTTC
CASRTGGETQYF
>17|NA|TRBV7-9|TRBJ1-1|NA
TGTGCCAGCAGCCGAGAATTAGGGGCAGGACTGAACACTGAAGCTTTCTTT
CASSRELGAGLNTEAFF
>15|NA|TRBV20-1|TRBJ1-2|TRBD1
TGCAGTGCTAGAGATCACAGGGGAGCTAACTATGGCTACACCTTC
CSARDHRGANYGYTF
>11|NA|TRBV5-6|TRBJ1-1|NA
TGTGCCAGCAGCCGTACGGCTGAAGCTTTCTTT
CASSRTAEAFF
>15|few|TRBV25-1|TRBJ1-3|NA
TGTGCCAGCAGTGATCGACGGTCAGATGGAAACACCATATATTTT
CASSDRRSDGNTIYF
>16|many|TRBV5-1|TRBJ1-4|TRBD1
TGCGCCAGCAGCCGACAGGGGGCGGTCACTAATGAAAAACTGTTTTTT
CASSRQGAVTNEKLFF
>13|few|TRBV14|TRBJ2-7|TRBD1
TGTGCCAGCAGCCTGGGACAGGGGTGCGAGCAGTACTTC
CASSLGQGCEQYF
>14|many|TRBV11-2|TRBJ1-2|TRBD1
TGTGCCAGCAGCTTAGGACAGGGGGACTATGGCTACACCTTC
CASSLGQGDYGYTF
>15|many|TRBV5-1|TRBJ1-3|NA
TGCGCCAGCAGCTCCTACACAGGACGCGGAAACACCATATATTTT
CASSSYTGRGNTIYF
>17|NA|TRBV7-9|TRBJ2-5|NA
TGCGCCAGCAGCTTGCCGGGGGCCCGGGGAGTAGGAGAGACCCAGTACTTC
CASSLPGARGVGETQYF
>12|NA|TRBV4-2|TRBJ1-4|NA
TGTGCCAGCAGCCAAGATAATGAAAAACTGTTTTTT
CASSQDNEKLFF
>21|medium-sized|TRBV10-1|TRBJ1-5|NA
TGCGCCAGCAGTGAGTCTGACACATTGATGGCACAGCAGAGTCTCGGTCAGCCCCAGCATTTT
CASSESDTLMAQQSLGQPQHF
>13|many|TRBV25-1|TRBJ1-6|TRBD1
TGTGCCAGCAGTGGACAGGGGAATTCACCCCTCCACTTT
CASSGQGNSPLHF
>11|NA|TRBV12-3/TRBV12-4|TRBJ1-1|TRBD1
TGTGCCAGCAACAGGGGGCTAGGGGCTTTCTTT
CASNRGLGAFF
>12|NA|TRBV24-1|TRBJ1-1|NA
TGTGCCACCAGTGATTTGGACGAAGGAGCTTACTTT
CATSDLDEGAYF
>21|once|TRBV6-2/TRBV6-3|TRBJ2-5|NA
TGTGCCAGCAGTTACTTCGTGGGCAAACCCCTCCCTCGCCGGCGTCAAGAGACCCAGTACTTC
CASSYFVGKPLPRRRQETQYF
>14|NA|TRBV7-9|TRBJ2-3|NA
TGTGCCAGCAGCAGTGGGGGGGGGGCGAATACGCAGTATTTT
CASSSGGGANTQYF
>16|NA|TRBV2|TRBJ1-6|TRBD1
TGTGCCAGCACCAACTTTCAACAGGGGGCGCCTTCACCCCTCCACTTT
CASTNFQQGAPSPLHF
>12|NA|TRBV29-1|TRBJ1-5|TRBD1
TGCAGCGTTGTCGGGACAGGGGGCTACGAGCATTTT
CSVVGTGGYEHF
>15|few|TRBV6-1|TRBJ2-5|TRBD2
TGTGCCAGCAGTGAAGCGCCGGGGGGTCAAGAGACCCAGTACTTC
CASSEAPGGQETQYF
>13|NA|TRBV20-1|TRBJ2-7|TRBD2
TGCAGTGTCGGGTCGGGGGGAACCTACGAGCAGTACTTC
CSVGSGGTYEQYF
>14|NA|TRBV20-1|TRBJ2-7|TRBD2
TGCAGTGCAAAGCCGGGACTATGCTCCTACGAGCAGTACTTC
CSAKPGLCSYEQYF
>16|once|TRBV7-3|TRBJ2-6|TRBD1
TGTGCCAGCAGCGGACAGGGTCCAGCTGGGGCCAACGTCCTGACTTTC
CASSGQGPAGANVLTF